This T cell receptor (beta chain) was documented in a study of T cells in Graves' hyperthyroidism and ophthalmopathy. Trimming left V 2 bases short and J 4 bases short, with 11 bases between. Per germline, CDR1 LNHNV and CDR2 YYDKDF (reference sequence). This CDR3 contains 15 residues. RNA transcripts gave rise to amplified TCR beta CDR3 regions. Researchers ran a first-round RT-PCR on the TCR CDR3 using the HTBI primer set. Using its own MiXCR run on the multiplex PCR reads, TCRdb lists one record per CDR3 protein. Of roughly 630,000 distinct CDR3 sequences listed, roughly 14% were seen once; the top ten hold approximately 7%. This clonotype has more than one count but fewer than ten.

V usage is TRBV15 and J usage is TRBJ2-2; D is perhaps TRBD2 (6 bases). The clonotype was recovered from a woman aged 25 to 45 with Graves' hyperthyroidism. Sequencing used blood. CDR3 coding DNA: TGTGCCACCAGCAGACAGACTAGGGGCACCGGGGAGCTGTTTTTT. This gives the protein CATSRQTRGTGELFF. The full variable domain, with the rest looked up from reference TRBV15 and TRBJ2-2, is DAMVIQNPRYQVTQFGKPVTLSCSQTLNHNVMYWYQQKSSQAPKLLFHYYDKDFNNEADTPDNFQSRRPNTSFCFLDIRSPGLGDTAMYLCATSRQTRGTGELFFGEGSRLTVL.